This T cell receptor (beta chain) was recorded in a study of blood T cell repertoires in COVID-19. The method was immunoSEQ multiplex PCR; TCRdb's version includes in-frame clones alone and lacks a portion of them. The table includes about 290,000 clones, about 90% detected once. Unmatched junction bases numbered 5, after V lost 3 bases and J lost 2 bases. CDR1 is SGHRS, CDR2 YFSETQ, per germline. This CDR3 spans 17 amino acids. This clone was recorded once. Source material: peripheral blood. The rearrangement links TRBV5-1 to TRBJ1-6, with 10 bases that match TRBD1. The sequence came from a woman younger than 45 with COVID-19, enrolled during active disease. CDR3 region: CASSSGTGETYNSPLHF. The CDR3 coding sequence is TGCGCCAGCAGCTCCGGGACAGGGGAGACCTATAATTCACCCCTCCACTTT.